This T cell receptor beta chain was sequenced during a study of cytomegalovirus exposure and HLA in healthy donors. Overall study: In an early release, HLA-typed donors contributed tens of millions of unique TCR sequences.

PCR was performed using 60 Vbeta and 13 Jbeta primers. Repertoires were generated with immunoSEQ multiplex PCR, while TCRdb's copy carries only in-frame clones and drops some. The data contain 85,000 to 95,000 clones, more than 75% of them seen just once; the ten biggest clones take up around 5%. The study, taken as a whole, reports: In an earlier analysis, most TCR beta V segments were productive about 87% or about 30% of the time. It was likely that a cluster of highly shared sequence variants was a sequencing artifact.

This clone showed up just a few times. Its target is unknown. V trimming: 7 bases; J trimming: 12 bases; junction bases outside the gene matches: 11. Per germline, CDR1 MDHEN and CDR2 SYDVKM. There are 13 residues in the CDR3. The chain carries TRBV28 and TRBJ2-4, with TRBD2 matching over 8 bases. The sequencing input was PBMCs. This TCR came from a man aged 30 to 45 in good health and CMV-seropositive. Written as DNA, the CDR3 is TGTGCCAGCACCCATCCCGGGACTAGAACTCAGTACTTC. Protein product: CASTHPGTRTQYF.